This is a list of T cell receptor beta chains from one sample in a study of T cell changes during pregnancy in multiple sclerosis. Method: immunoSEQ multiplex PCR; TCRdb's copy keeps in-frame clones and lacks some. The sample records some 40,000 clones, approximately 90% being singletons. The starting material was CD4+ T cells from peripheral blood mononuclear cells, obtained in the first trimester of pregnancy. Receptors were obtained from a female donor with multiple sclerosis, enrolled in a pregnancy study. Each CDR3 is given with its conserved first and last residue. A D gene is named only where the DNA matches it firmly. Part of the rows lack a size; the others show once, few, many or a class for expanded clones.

DNA: TGTGCCAGCAGCTTATTCACAGGGGGCCACTTAGCTAACTATGGCTACACCTTC
CDR3: CASSLFTGGHLANYGYTF
J: TRBJ1-2
D: TRBD1
V: TRBV11-2
size: once

DNA: TGTGCCAGCAGCTTGGGGCTTGCCTATAATTCACCCCTCCACTTT
CDR3: CASSLGLAYNSPLHF
J: TRBJ1-6
D: -
V: TRBV7-3
size: -

DNA: TGCGCCAGCAGCTGGGGGGGACAGGGGGCGAGCTCGACCTATGGCTACACCTTC
CDR3: CASSWGGQGASSTYGYTF
J: TRBJ1-2
D: TRBD1
V: TRBV5-1
size: -

DNA: TGTGCCAGCAGCTTAGGGGGCGACAGGACTTTTGGATTTGGAGCTTTCTTT
CDR3: CASSLGGDRTFGFGAFF
J: TRBJ1-1
D: -
V: TRBV7-2
size: -

DNA: TGTGCCAGCAGCCAAGGGCAAGATTATGGCTACACCTTC
CDR3: CASSQGQDYGYTF
J: TRBJ1-2
D: -
V: TRBV4-2
size: once

DNA: TGTGCCAGCAGTAGACAGGCTTCCTACGAGCAGTACTTC
CDR3: CASSRQASYEQYF
J: TRBJ2-7
D: -
V: TRBV5-6
size: -

DNA: TGTGCCACCAGCCCCAGAGGCCGGCTATCATATAATTCACCCCTCCACTTT
CDR3: CATSPRGRLSYNSPLHF
J: TRBJ1-6
D: -
V: TRBV15
size: -

DNA: TGTGCCAGTAGTATTCTCCCAGGGGGGTCTAATTCACCCCTCCACTTT
CDR3: CASSILPGGSNSPLHF
J: TRBJ1-6
D: TRBD1
V: TRBV19
size: -

DNA: TGTGCCAGCTCACGGGCCGCCTCCAGCGGGGGATACGAGCAGTACTTC
CDR3: CASSRAASSGGYEQYF
J: TRBJ2-7
D: TRBD2
V: TRBV18
size: -

DNA: TGTGCCAGCAGCGAGGGGCTAATTTTGGACAGCTACGAGCAGTACTTC
CDR3: CASSEGLILDSYEQYF
J: TRBJ2-7
D: -
V: TRBV7-2
size: -

DNA: TGTGCCAGTATAGACAGCTTCACAGATACGCAGTATTTT
CDR3: CASIDSFTDTQYF
J: TRBJ2-3
D: -
V: TRBV19
size: -

DNA: TGTGCCAGCAGCCAGCTAAGGGAGACTGAAGCTTTCTTT
CDR3: CASSQLRETEAFF
J: TRBJ1-1
D: -
V: TRBV6-5
size: -

DNA: TGTGCCAGCAGTGAACCGGACAGGGCTCGAGAGACCCAGTACTTC
CDR3: CASSEPDRARETQYF
J: TRBJ2-5
D: TRBD1
V: TRBV25-1
size: -

DNA: TGCAGCGTGGACAGGGTACCTGAAGCTTTCTTT
CDR3: CSVDRVPEAFF
J: TRBJ1-1
D: TRBD1
V: TRBV29-1
size: -

DNA: TGCGCCAGCAGCTCTGCGCGGCCCCCCAACGAGCAGTACTTC
CDR3: CASSSARPPNEQYF
J: TRBJ2-7
D: -
V: TRBV5-1
size: -

DNA: TGTGCCAGCAGCCTTCAGGGTTCTTCCTACGAGCAGTACTTC
CDR3: CASSLQGSSYEQYF
J: TRBJ2-7
D: -
V: TRBV7-9
size: -

DNA: TGTGCCTGGAGGGGTAACGGGGATCAGCCCCAGCATTTT
CDR3: CAWRGNGDQPQHF
J: TRBJ1-5
D: -
V: TRBV30
size: -

DNA: TGTGCCTGGAGGGGGCTCCCGGATACGCAGTATTTT
CDR3: CAWRGLPDTQYF
J: TRBJ2-3
D: -
V: TRBV30
size: -

DNA: TGTGCCAGCAGTATTACAGCCAACTCTGGAAACACCATATATTTT
CDR3: CASSITANSGNTIYF
J: TRBJ1-3
D: -
V: TRBV6-5
size: -

DNA: TGTGCCAGCAGTTACGACAGGGATGTCTATGGCTACACCTTC
CDR3: CASSYDRDVYGYTF
J: TRBJ1-2
D: TRBD1
V: TRBV6-6
size: -

DNA: TGTGCCAGCAGCTGGACATCGAACACTGAAGCTTTCTTT
CDR3: CASSWTSNTEAFF
J: TRBJ1-1
D: -
V: TRBV7-9
size: -

DNA: TGCGCCAGCAGCGCCCCTTCGGGTAATGAAAAACTGTTTTTT
CDR3: CASSAPSGNEKLFF
J: TRBJ1-4
D: -
V: TRBV5-1
size: -

DNA: TGTGCCATCAGTGAGCCGGGACAGACCTACGAGCAGTACTTC
CDR3: CAISEPGQTYEQYF
J: TRBJ2-7
D: TRBD1
V: TRBV10-3
size: -

DNA: TGCAGCGTTGTGAGGGGGCTGGGGGAGACCCAGTACTTC
CDR3: CSVVRGLGETQYF
J: TRBJ2-5
D: TRBD1
V: TRBV29-1
size: -

DNA: TGTGCCAGCAGCTCACAGGCGAACACTGAAGCTTTCTTT
CDR3: CASSSQANTEAFF
J: TRBJ1-1
D: -
V: TRBV5-4
size: few

DNA: TGTGCCAGCAGCTTGTGGACTAGCGAAGCTTTTTTT
CDR3: CASSLWTSEAFF
J: TRBJ2-2
D: TRBD2
V: TRBV5-6
size: -

DNA: TGTGCCAGCAGTGATCCTCTTCGAGGCACTGAAGCTTTCTTT
CDR3: CASSDPLRGTEAFF
J: TRBJ1-1
D: -
V: TRBV2
size: -

DNA: TGTGCCAGCAGTCTTAGAAGGGGGAGCACTGAAGCTTTCTTT
CDR3: CASSLRRGSTEAFF
J: TRBJ1-1
D: -
V: TRBV27
size: -

DNA: TGTGCCAGCAGCCCGGAGGGGCGCGGGGACACTGAAGCTTTCTTT
CDR3: CASSPEGRGDTEAFF
J: TRBJ1-1
D: -
V: TRBV6-5
size: -

DNA: TGCGCCAGCAGCCAAGATCTACCGGCGGGCCAAGAGACCCAGTACTTC
CDR3: CASSQDLPAGQETQYF
J: TRBJ2-5
D: -
V: TRBV4-3
size: -

DNA: TGTGCCAGCACCCCAACGGTACCAGGGTCAACACTTGGAAACACCATATATTTT
CDR3: CASTPTVPGSTLGNTIYF
J: TRBJ1-3
D: -
V: TRBV5-8
size: -

DNA: TGTGCCAGCAGTGATGTAGCTAACACCGGGGAGCTGTTTTTT
CDR3: CASSDVANTGELFF
J: TRBJ2-2
D: -
V: TRBV2
size: -

DNA: TGTGCCAGCAGCCAAGGCGGTCACGATAATCAGCCCCAGCATTTT
CDR3: CASSQGGHDNQPQHF
J: TRBJ1-5
D: -
V: TRBV4-2
size: -

DNA: TGCGCCAGCAGCCAAGGGGACAGGGGAGATGGCTACACCTTC
CDR3: CASSQGDRGDGYTF
J: TRBJ1-2
D: TRBD1
V: TRBV4-3
size: -

DNA: TGTGCCAGCAGCCCCCTTAGACTAGCGCGCTCCTACGAGCAGTACTTC
CDR3: CASSPLRLARSYEQYF
J: TRBJ2-7
D: TRBD2
V: TRBV7-8
size: -

DNA: TGCGCCAGCAGCTTGCGGGGACAAGAGACCCAGTACTTC
CDR3: CASSLRGQETQYF
J: TRBJ2-5
D: -
V: TRBV5-1
size: -

DNA: TGTGCCAGCACCCGCCTTGTAAACGCAGGGGCCTTGAACACTGAAGCTTTCTTT
CDR3: CASTRLVNAGALNTEAFF
J: TRBJ1-1
D: -
V: TRBV2
size: -

DNA: TGTGCCAGCAGGATCAGCAGGGAAGGGCCCCAGCATTTT
CDR3: CASRISREGPQHF
J: TRBJ1-5
D: -
V: TRBV6-5
size: -

DNA: TGTGCCAGCAGTTTAAGGGGGGGCAGCAATCAGCCCCAGCATTTT
CDR3: CASSLRGGSNQPQHF
J: TRBJ1-5
D: -
V: TRBV27
size: -

DNA: TGCGCCAGCAGCTTGGGGACTAGCGGGGCCACAGATACGCAGTATTTT
CDR3: CASSLGTSGATDTQYF
J: TRBJ2-3
D: TRBD2
V: TRBV5-1
size: once

DNA: TGTGCCAGAAGCTTGGTATCGTTACAGTACTATGGCTACACCTTC
CDR3: CARSLVSLQYYGYTF
J: TRBJ1-2
D: -
V: TRBV5-3
size: -

DNA: TGTGCCTGGACGACAGGGGGGCCCTACGAGCAGTACTTC
CDR3: CAWTTGGPYEQYF
J: TRBJ2-7
D: TRBD1
V: TRBV30
size: -

DNA: TGTGCCAGCAGCTTGCAGGGGGCGGATGGCTACACCTTC
CDR3: CASSLQGADGYTF
J: TRBJ1-2
D: TRBD1
V: TRBV5-4
size: -

DNA: TGCGCCAGCAGCCAAGATTTGGGGGCAAGCTCCTACGAGCAGTACTTC
CDR3: CASSQDLGASSYEQYF
J: TRBJ2-7
D: -
V: TRBV4-1
size: -

DNA: TGTGCCAGCAATAGGGGCGACACCGGGGAGCTGTTTTTT
CDR3: CASNRGDTGELFF
J: TRBJ2-2
D: -
V: TRBV6-5
size: -

DNA: TGTGCCAGCAGCTTGGAAGGGAGGACGGAGCAGTTCTTC
CDR3: CASSLEGRTEQFF
J: TRBJ2-1
D: -
V: TRBV5-6
size: -

DNA: TGTGCCAGCAGCTTGGGGACAGGGGGCGAGAGGGAGACCCAGTACTTC
CDR3: CASSLGTGGERETQYF
J: TRBJ2-5
D: TRBD1
V: TRBV5-8
size: -

DNA: TGCAGTGTTCAGGACCAAGAGACCCAGTACTTC
CDR3: CSVQDQETQYF
J: TRBJ2-5
D: -
V: TRBV20-1
size: -

DNA: TGTGCCAGTGGGGAGGGCTATGGCTACACCTTC
CDR3: CASGEGYGYTF
J: TRBJ1-2
D: -
V: TRBV6-4
size: -

DNA: TGTGCCAGCAGTGGGGACAGGGACCCAGATACGCAGTATTTT
CDR3: CASSGDRDPDTQYF
J: TRBJ2-3
D: TRBD1
V: TRBV6-4
size: -

DNA: TGCGCCAGCAGCAGAGCTCCCGGGACTAACCAAGAGACCCAGTACTTC
CDR3: CASSRAPGTNQETQYF
J: TRBJ2-5
D: TRBD2
V: TRBV5-1
size: -

DNA: TGTGCCAGCACCACTCAGACAGGGGCGAACACTGAAGCTTTCTTT
CDR3: CASTTQTGANTEAFF
J: TRBJ1-1
D: TRBD1
V: TRBV19
size: -

DNA: TGTGCCATCAGTGTGAGGACTAGCGGGGAGACCCAGTACTTC
CDR3: CAISVRTSGETQYF
J: TRBJ2-5
D: TRBD2
V: TRBV10-3
size: -

DNA: TGTGCCAGTAGTCCTCAGGGGAACCAGCCCCAGCATTTT
CDR3: CASSPQGNQPQHF
J: TRBJ1-5
D: -
V: TRBV19
size: -

DNA: TGTGCCAGCAGCTTAGTTTGGTCAGGGTCCGAGCAGTACTTC
CDR3: CASSLVWSGSEQYF
J: TRBJ2-7
D: -
V: TRBV7-2
size: -

DNA: TGTGCCAGCAGTTACTCAAGGACAGGGAGCACAGATACGCAGTATTTT
CDR3: CASSYSRTGSTDTQYF
J: TRBJ2-3
D: TRBD1
V: TRBV6-5
size: -

DNA: TGTGCCAGCAGTGCTGGACTAGCGGGTACCAACAATGAGCAGTTCTTC
CDR3: CASSAGLAGTNNEQFF
J: TRBJ2-1
D: TRBD2
V: TRBV2
size: -

DNA: TGTGCCAGCAGTCCCGGACTAGCGGCCGACACAGATACGCAGTATTTT
CDR3: CASSPGLAADTDTQYF
J: TRBJ2-3
D: TRBD2
V: TRBV11-2
size: -

DNA: TGCGCCAGCAGCTCGAACGTGGGACAGGGCTACGAGCAGTACTTC
CDR3: CASSSNVGQGYEQYF
J: TRBJ2-7
D: TRBD1
V: TRBV5-1
size: -